One and the same sample provided the 3 T cell receptor beta chains below, sequenced in a study of early T cells in non-severe SARS-CoV-2 infection. TCRdb redid the calling of the 5' RACE reads with MiXCR, one entry per CDR3 protein. The table lists 83,000 or so distinct CDR3 sequences, more than 9% of them singletons. The sample was whole blood, taken at baseline. The receptors were sampled from an adult who was a healthcare worker with PCR-confirmed SARS-CoV-2 infection or an uninfected control (not recorded which).

The V call is TRBV30, the J call TRBJ1-1, with D perhaps matching TRBD1 (6 bases). Germline CDR1 reads GTSNPN; CDR2 reads SVGIG (reference sequence). CDR3 length equals 12 residues. V dropped 5 bases and J dropped 7 bases, with 14 bases sitting between them. Written as DNA, the CDR3 is TGTGCCTGGTCCCCTGGACAGAGTGAAGCTTTCTTT. Its protein is CAWSPGQSEAFF.

The rearrangement uses TRBV11-2 and TRBJ2-3, with TRBD1 matching over 9 bases. The CDR3 spans 14 residues. J gave up 5 bases and V 5 bases, and 5 bases lay outside the gene matches. Per the germline V gene, CDR1 is SGHAT and CDR2 is FQNNGV. CDR3 region: CASSPQGAKDTQYF. As DNA, the CDR3 is TGTGCCAGCAGCCCACAGGGGGCCAAAGATACGCAGTATTTT.

The sample holds many counts of this clonotype. V is TRBV6-2 or TRBV6-3 and J is TRBJ1-1; D ambiguous. The CDR3 spans 13 residues. Germline V lookup: CDR1 MNHEY, CDR2 SVGEGT. V lost 0 bases and J lost 8, with 10 bases in between. CDR3 loop: CASSYSRGFEAFF. The CDR3 DNA reads as TGTGCCAGCAGTTACTCGAGAGGGTTCGAAGCTTTCTTT.